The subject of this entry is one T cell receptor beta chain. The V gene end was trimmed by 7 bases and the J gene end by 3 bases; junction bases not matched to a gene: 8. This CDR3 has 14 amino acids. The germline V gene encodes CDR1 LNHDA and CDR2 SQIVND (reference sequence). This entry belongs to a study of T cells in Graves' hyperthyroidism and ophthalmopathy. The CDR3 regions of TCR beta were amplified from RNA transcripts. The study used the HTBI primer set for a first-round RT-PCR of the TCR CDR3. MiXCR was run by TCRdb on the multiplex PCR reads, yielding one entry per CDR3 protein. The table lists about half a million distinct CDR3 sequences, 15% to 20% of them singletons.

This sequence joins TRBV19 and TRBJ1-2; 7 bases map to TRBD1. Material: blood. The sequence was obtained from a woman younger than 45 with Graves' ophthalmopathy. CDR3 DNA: TGTGCCAGTATTAGGACAGGTGAACACTATGGCTACACCTTC. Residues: CASIRTGEHYGYTF. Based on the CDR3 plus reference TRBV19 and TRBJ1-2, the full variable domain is DGGITQSPKYLFRKEGQNVTLSCEQNLNHDAMYWYRQDPGQGLRLIYYSQIVNDFQKGDIAEGYSVSREKKESFPLTVTSAQKNPTAFYLCASIRTGEHYGYTFGSGTRLTVV.